The rows below give T cell receptor beta chains drawn from one sample of a study of Ad26.COV2.S vaccination and SARS-CoV-2 variants. This table comes from immunoSEQ multiplex PCR, and its TCRdb copy is limited to in-frame clones, with some not included. The sample includes some 410,000 clones, roughly 90% of them seen just once. The specimen comprised peripheral blood, sampled in a trial of Ad26.COV2.S vaccine versus placebo. All receptors come from a person aged 18-60 years who received the Ad26.COV2.S COVID-19 vaccine or a placebo. Both conserved end residues are part of each CDR3. The D gene is left open where the match is weak. Clone size appears in some rows only: once, few, many, or a class for an expanded clone.

V gene	D gene	J gene	clone size	CDR3 protein	CDR3 DNA
TRBV6-2/TRBV6-3	TRBD2	TRBJ2-5	-	CASSRLAGLQETQYF	TGTGCCAGCAGTAGGCTAGCGGGGCTCCAAGAGACCCAGTACTTC
TRBV7-6	-	TRBJ2-4	-	CASSLEAASSGKNIQYF	TGTGCCAGCAGCTTAGAGGCAGCCAGTAGCGGCAAAAACATTCAGTACTTC
TRBV28	TRBD1	TRBJ1-2	-	CASSSDDHGTGDGYTF	TGTGCCAGCAGTTCAGACGATCATGGGACAGGGGACGGCTACACCTTC
TRBV5-4	TRBD1	TRBJ1-4	once	CASSLGTGENEKLFF	TGTGCCAGCAGCTTGGGGACAGGGGAGAATGAAAAACTGTTTTTT
TRBV5-1	TRBD2	TRBJ2-7	-	CASSSPGGTDEQYF	TGCGCCAGCTCCTCACCGGGGGGTACCGACGAGCAGTACTTC
TRBV5-1	-	TRBJ1-1	-	CASSLWGPNTEAFF	TGCGCCAGCAGCTTGTGGGGTCCTAACACTGAAGCTTTCTTT
TRBV4-1	TRBD2	TRBJ2-3	-	CASSPTSGGPNTQYF	TGCGCCAGCAGCCCGACTAGCGGGGGGCCTAATACGCAGTATTTT
TRBV29-1	-	TRBJ1-2	-	CSVEFRGNWHDGYTF	TGCAGCGTTGAATTTCGGGGCAACTGGCACGATGGCTACACCTTC
TRBV6-6	-	TRBJ2-7	-	CASSSTLPTGQYF	TGTGCCAGCAGTTCCACCCTACCTACGGGGCAGTACTTC
TRBV6-5	TRBD2	TRBJ2-1	-	CATLHSGGNNEQFF	TGTGCCACCCTCCACAGCGGGGGAAACAATGAGCAGTTCTTC
TRBV14	-	TRBJ1-2	few	CASSQEGALGTGYTF	TGTGCCAGCAGCCAAGAAGGGGCCCTGGGGACTGGCTACACCTTC
TRBV9	-	TRBJ2-2	-	CASSVAWRGTGELFF	TGTGCCAGCAGCGTAGCTTGGAGAGGTACCGGGGAGCTGTTTTTT
TRBV5-1	TRBD2	TRBJ2-1	few	CASSEGLVRDNEQFF	TGCGCCAGCAGCGAAGGACTAGTAAGGGACAATGAGCAGTTCTTC
TRBV29-1	-	TRBJ2-5	-	CSVDGATQETQYF	TGCAGCGTTGACGGTGCCACCCAAGAGACCCAGTACTTC
TRBV5-1	TRBD1	TRBJ1-2	-	CASSLASTGNYGYTF	TGCGCCAGCAGCTTGGCGTCGACAGGGAATTATGGCTACACCTTC
TRBV7-9	-	TRBJ2-1	-	CASRPPYNEQFF	TGTGCCAGCCGCCCCCCCTACAATGAGCAGTTCTTC
TRBV5-1	TRBD2	TRBJ2-3	-	CASSPPLSGGADTQYF	TGCGCCAGCAGCCCACCTCTGAGCGGGGGGGCAGATACGCAGTATTTT
TRBV30	-	TRBJ1-3	-	CAWSSRNSGNTIYF	TGTGCCTGGTCGTCGCGGAATTCTGGAAACACCATATATTTT
TRBV2	-	TRBJ2-1	-	CASSGLYNEQFF	TGTGCCAGCAGTGGACTATACAATGAGCAGTTCTTC
TRBV7-8	-	TRBJ1-4	-	CASSEPNNEKLFF	TGTGCCAGCAGCGAACCTAATAATGAAAAACTGTTTTTT
TRBV9	TRBD1	TRBJ1-3	few	CASAEQGHSGNTIYF	TGTGCCAGCGCAGAACAGGGGCACTCTGGAAACACCATATATTTT
TRBV12-3/TRBV12-4	-	TRBJ1-3	few	CASSNEADTIYF	TGTGCCAGCAGTAATGAGGCGGACACCATATATTTT
TRBV4-3	-	TRBJ2-7	-	CASSQVRSLSYEQYF	TGCGCCAGCAGCCAAGTCAGGAGCCTCTCCTACGAGCAGTACTTC
TRBV6-5	-	TRBJ1-4	once	CASRISGRPNEKLFF	TGTGCCAGCAGAATCTCGGGCAGGCCAAATGAAAAACTGTTTTTT
TRBV2	-	TRBJ1-4	-	CASIDPVSNEKLFF	TGTGCCAGCATCGACCCTGTGTCTAATGAAAAACTGTTTTTT